These 27 T cell receptor beta chains share one sample of origin, sequenced in a study of T cells after yellow fever vaccination. TCRdb fed the 5' RACE reads into MiXCR, producing one record per CDR3 protein. The sample holds roughly 320,000 distinct CDR3 sequences, about 11% seen once. The sequences come from CD4+ T cells sorted from PBMCs, collected 45 days after the yellow fever booster vaccination. These TCRs come from a man between 18 and 35 years old who received the YFV17D yellow fever vaccine.

This chain links TRBV5-1 with TRBJ2-3; the D gene is possibly TRBD2 (6 bases). This CDR3 region has 14 residues. Trimming removed 3 bases at V and 5 bases at J, with 13 bases between. CDR1 and CDR2 from the germline V gene are SGHRS and YFSETQ. The CDR3 nucleotides read TGCGCCAGCAGCTCGGGGGACCTCCGAGATACGCAGTATTTT. Its protein product is CASSSGDLRDTQYF. Looking up the rest from reference TRBV5-1 and TRBJ2-3 gives the full variable domain: KAGVTQTPRYLIKTRGQQVTLSCSPISGHRSVSWYQQTPGQGLQFLFEYFSETQRNKGNFPGRFSGRQFSNSRSEMNVSTLELGDSALYLCASSSGDLRDTQYFGPGTRLTVL.

CDR3 amino acids: CASSSSGGAPYTQYF. The CDR3 bases are TGTGCCAGCAGCTCCAGCGGGGGGGCTCCCTATACGCAGTATTTT. The chain employs TRBV7-2 and TRBJ2-3, with 10 bases identical to TRBD2. Germline CDR1 is SGHTA and CDR2 is FQGNSA. This CDR3 has 15 amino acids. After removal of 4 bases from V and 7 bases from J, the junction contained 8 bases not matched to a gene.

This clonotype has more than one count but fewer than ten. CDR3 protein: CASSLRGEVGYTF. As DNA, the CDR3 is TGTGCCAGCAGCTTACGGGGCGAGGTTGGCTACACCTTC. The chain combines TRBV7-2 with TRBJ1-2; possibly TRBD1 for D (5 bases). This CDR3 spans 13 amino acids. Germline V gene sequence: CDR1 SGHTA, CDR2 FQGNSA. Trimming left V 2 bases short and J 7 bases short, with 11 bases between.

This clonotype was picked up a small number of times. The rearrangement links TRBV19 to TRBJ1-2, with TRBD1 matching over 7 bases. CDR3 length equals 13 residues. Germline-derived CDR1 and CDR2 are LNHDA and SQIVND (reference sequence). Trimming took 5 bases from V and 8 from J; bases not matched to a gene: 8. Here the CDR3 DNA reads TGTGCCAGTAGTGCACAGGGGTTGGGGGGCTACACCTTC. This translates into CASSAQGLGGYTF.

As concerns this clonotype: The junction departs from germline at one end; a sequencing error may be responsible. The chain employs TRBV4-2 and TRBJ1-1; a weak D match, TRBD1 (5 bases). The length of the CDR3 is 15 residues. Germline CDR1 LGHNA, CDR2 YNFKEQ. The CDR3 loop reads CASCQDGAGLGGIFF. In DNA form, the CDR3 reads TGTGCCAGCTGCCAAGATGGGGCAGGGCTGGGGGGTATCTTCTTT.

This chain links TRBV6-5 with TRBJ1-2; possible D gene TRBD1, 5 bases. The CDR3 is made up of 14 amino acids. The germline gives CDR1 MNHEY, CDR2 SVGAGI. Trimming stripped 4 bases from V and 7 bases from J, with 16 bases between. The CDR3 reads CASSSGQRTGGYTF. CDR3 coding DNA: TGTGCCAGCAGTTCAGGGCAACGGACGGGTGGCTACACCTTC.

CDR3: CATSRGGDSPTGELFF. The CDR3 DNA reads TGTGCCACCAGCAGAGGTGGTGACAGTCCCACCGGGGAGCTGTTTTTT. The chain is built from TRBV15 and TRBJ2-2; TRBD1 is a possible D gene (5 bases). The V end lost 1 base, the J end lost 4 bases, and 13 bases lay between the germline ends. The CDR3 runs 16 residues. Germline assignment: CDR1 LNHNV and CDR2 YYDKDF (reference sequence).

J is TRBJ1-6 and V is TRBV11-2, with D possibly being TRBD1 (6 bases). CDR3 length: 14 amino acids. V lost 5 bases and J 5 bases, leaving 10 bases between the germline ends. CDR1 SGHAT and CDR2 FQNNGV come from the germline V gene. Here the CDR3 DNA reads TGTGCCAGCAGCGGGGGCGCGAATAATTCACCCCTCCACTTT. As protein: CASSGGANNSPLHF.

The table lists this clonotype with a few counts. The V gene is TRBV6-6, the J gene TRBJ2-2; tentative D call: TRBD2 (5 bases). This CDR3 region has 14 residues. V dropped 0 bases and J dropped 7 bases, with 9 bases sitting between them. The V gene's germline CDR1 is MNHNY and CDR2 SVGAGI (reference sequence). CDR3 nucleotide sequence: TGTGCCAGCAGTTACTCGACGGGAAGCGGGGAGCTGTTTTTT. Translating gives CASSYSTGSGELFF.

The chain joins TRBV6-2 or TRBV6-3 to TRBJ2-7; D gene unclear. CDR1 MNHEY and CDR2 SVGEGT come from the germline V gene. Trimming left V 0 bases short and J 1 base short, with 7 bases between. This CDR3 is 14 amino acids long. CDR3 sequence (DNA): TGTGCCAGCAGTTACTCGACCAGGTCCTACGAGCAGTACTTC. As protein: CASSYSTRSYEQYF.

The chain joins TRBV5-1 to TRBJ2-3, with 7 bases lining up with TRBD2. The junction had 9 bases not matched to a gene; V was cut back by 6 bases and J by 5 bases. This CDR3 has 14 amino acids. CDR1 and CDR2 (germline): SGHRS, YFSETQ. The CDR3 bases are TGCGCCAGCACCAGCGGGACGGAGGGAGATACGCAGTATTTT. Translated, it gives CASTSGTEGDTQYF.

The chain has TRBV10-3 and TRBJ2-1; TRBD2 matches 8 bases. The CDR3 covers 15 residues. J lost 6 bases, V lost 2 bases, and 6 bases had no gene match. In germline, CDR1 is ENHRY, CDR2 SYGVKD. CDR3 loop: CAISEERGSGNEQFF. The CDR3, as DNA: TGTGCCATCAGTGAGGAGCGGGGGAGCGGCAATGAGCAGTTCTTC.

The sample holds a few counts of this clonotype. The chain couples TRBV4-3 to TRBJ2-2; D is perhaps TRBD2 (7 bases). Germline CDR1 and CDR2: LGHNA and YSLEER. Trimming took 2 bases from V and 6 from J, leaving 13 bases between them. The CDR3 has 15 amino acids. For the CDR3, the DNA is TGCGCCAGCAGCCAAAATATAGGGGGGGCCGGGGAGCTGTTTTTT. Translation: CASSQNIGGAGELFF.

This clonotype was detected a few times. This chain links TRBV7-3 with TRBJ2-5; D call uncertain. Deletions cut 5 bases from V and 5 bases from J, with 6 bases between. The CDR3 runs to 11 residues. The germline V gene has CDR1 SGHTA and CDR2 FQGTGA. CDR3 sequence: CASSASETQYF. The CDR3 bases are TGTGCCAGCAGCGCTTCCGAGACCCAGTACTTC. The variable domain in full, with the rest retrieved from reference TRBV7-3 and TRBJ2-5, is GAGVSQTPSNKVTEKGKYVELRCDPISGHTALYWYRQSLGQGPEFLIYFQGTGAADDSGLPNDRFFAVRPEGSVSTLKIQRTERGDSAVYLCASSASETQYFGPGTRLLVL.

This clonotype was seen many times. The chain is built from TRBV7-9 and TRBJ1-3; perhaps TRBD1 as D (5 bases). The CDR3 is made up of 16 amino acids. Trimming removed 1 base from V and 0 bases from J, with 10 bases in between. CDR1 is SEHNR and CDR2 is FQNEAQ in the germline V gene (reference sequence). The DNA of the CDR3 is TGTGCCAGCAGCTTAGGACAGTTATACTCTGGAAACACCATATATTTT. Amino acid sequence: CASSLGQLYSGNTIYF.

This chain uses TRBV12-5 with TRBJ2-5; D may be TRBD1 or TRBD2 (5 bases each). This CDR3 has 16 amino acids. V dropped 0 bases and J dropped 4 bases, with 15 bases sitting between them. The germline V gene has CDR1 LGHNT and CDR2 FRNRAP. CDR3: CASGLVLTGRLETQYF. In nucleotides, the CDR3 is TGTGCTAGTGGTTTGGTACTGACGGGGCGATTAGAGACCCAGTACTTC.

This chain joins TRBV12-3 or TRBV12-4 and TRBJ2-7, with D perhaps TRBD2 (7 bases). CDR3 length: 16 amino acids. The V end was cut by 3 bases, the J end by 5 bases, with 20 bases between. The CDR3 DNA reads as TGTGCCAGCAGTTTGGGGGGGCTGAGGGGGTCCAACGAGCAGTACTTC. Translating it yields CASSLGGLRGSNEQYF.

This clonotype was counted a few times. The rearrangement uses TRBV24-1 and TRBJ2-3; unclear D gene. Trimming stripped 5 bases from V and 5 bases from J, with 16 bases between. Germline CDR1 is KGHDR and CDR2 is SFDVKD. The CDR3 contains 15 residues. CDR3 coding DNA: TGTGCCACCAGTGGCCGACTCGGGCTTGGAGATACGCAGTATTTT. Translated, it gives CATSGRLGLGDTQYF.

This clonotype was detected ten times or more. CDR3: CAISEVTDTQYF. The CDR3 nucleotides are TGTGCCATCAGTGAGGTCACAGATACGCAGTATTTT. V gene TRBV10-3 combines with J gene TRBJ2-3; D unclear. The CDR3 loop spans 12 amino acids. With 2 bases removed from V and 2 bases from J, the gap between germline ends came to 2 bases. The germline V gene encodes CDR1 ENHRY and CDR2 SYGVKD.

This clonotype was counted ten times or more. The CDR3 reads CASSSTGGDTGELFF. The CDR3 nucleotides read TGTGCCAGCAGCTCAACAGGGGGGGACACCGGGGAGCTGTTTTTT. The V gene is TRBV5-4, the J gene TRBJ2-2; TRBD1 might be the D (8 bases). This CDR3 is 15 amino acids long. Deletions cut 3 bases from V and 3 bases from J, with 12 bases between. Germline V gene data show CDR1 as SGHNT and CDR2 as YYREEE (reference sequence).

CDR3 sequence reads: CASSLGRGNYGYTF. CDR3 nucleotide sequence: TGTGCCAGCAGCTTAGGCAGGGGGAACTATGGCTACACCTTC. The V call is TRBV7-2, the J call TRBJ1-2, with 7 nucleotides matching TRBD1. Germline V gene data show CDR1 as SGHTA and CDR2 as FQGNSA. The CDR3 has 14 residues. J was trimmed by 2 bases and V by 1 base; bases with no gene match: 1.

The chain recombines TRBV6-2 or TRBV6-3 with TRBJ1-1, with no clear D. V was shortened by 0 bases and J by 8 bases, with 10 bases between the two germline ends. Germline V gene data show CDR1 as MNHEY and CDR2 as SVGEGT. The CDR3 is 13 residues long. The CDR3 loop is CASSYSRPSEAFF. The CDR3 DNA follows: TGTGCCAGCAGTTACTCGCGGCCAAGCGAAGCTTTCTTT.

This clonotype was seen more than once but under ten times. The chain uses TRBV7-2 and TRBJ1-6; no reliable D call. The CDR3 consists of 17 residues. Germline V gives CDR1 SGHTA, CDR2 FQGNSA. V was clipped by 0 bases and J by 9 bases, with 18 bases between them. The CDR3: CASSLAPLAGEGSPLHF. The CDR3 DNA is TGTGCCAGCAGCTTAGCCCCTCTAGCCGGGGAAGGTTCACCCCTCCACTTT.

V usage is TRBV20-1 and J usage is TRBJ1-1; 7 nucleotides agree with TRBD1. Germline assignment: CDR1 DFQATT and CDR2 SNEGSKA (reference sequence). V dropped 3 bases and J dropped 5; count of bases not matched to a gene: 9. The CDR3 runs to 14 residues. The CDR3 DNA is TGCAGTGCTAGGCGAGAACAGGGGACAACTGAAGCTTTCTTT. Its translation is CSARREQGTTEAFF.

This clonotype was detected a few times. The chain recombines TRBV20-1 with TRBJ2-3; D is uncertain. CDR1 is DFQATT and CDR2 is SNEGSKA in the germline V gene (reference sequence). CDR3 length equals 15 residues. The V end lost 0 bases, the J end lost 6 bases, and 16 bases lay between the germline ends. CDR3 sequence (DNA): TGCAGTGCTAGAGATCGCGTTCGTGTGGCGGATACGCAGTATTTT. It yields the protein CSARDRVRVADTQYF.

In this sample, this clonotype turned up a few times. The V call is TRBV19, the J call TRBJ1-1; 9 nucleotides align to TRBD1. The V gene end was trimmed by 5 bases and the J gene end by 11 bases; junction bases not matched to a gene: 12. CDR1 is LNHDA, CDR2 SQIVND, per germline (reference sequence). CDR3 length equals 14 residues. The chain's CDR3 is CASSLDRGTAKAFF. CDR3 DNA: TGTGCCAGTAGTCTGGACAGGGGAACAGCGAAGGCTTTCTTT.

The chain is built from TRBV25-1 and TRBJ1-5, with D perhaps TRBD1 (5 bases). Germline V gives CDR1 MGHDK, CDR2 SYGVNS. Trimming removed 6 bases from V and 9 bases from J, with 9 bases in between. The CDR3 totals 11 residues. CDR3 in DNA: TGTGCCAGCAGCGACCAGGGGCCCCAGCATTTT. This sequence encodes CASSDQGPQHF. Filled out from reference TRBV25-1 and TRBJ1-5, the complete variable domain reads EADIYQTPRYLVIGTGKKITLECSQTMGHDKMYWYQQDPGMELHLIHYSYGVNSTEKGDLSSESTVSRIRTEHFPLTLESARPSHTSQYLCASSDQGPQHFGDGTRLSIL.